Below, 27 T cell receptor beta chains from the same sample are listed, as sequenced in a study of cytomegalovirus exposure and HLA in healthy donors. PCR amplification relied on 60 Vbeta primers (plus 13 Jbeta primers). Profiling relied on immunoSEQ multiplex PCR, and the TCRdb table lists in-frame clones only, not all of them. The table lists approximately 140,000 clones, almost 80% of them singletons. Input material: PBMCs. These receptors were collected from a woman between 40 and 50 years old in good health and CMV-seropositive.

The chain has TRBV9 and TRBJ1-1; D is undetermined. V was clipped by 6 bases and J by 1 base, with 4 bases between them. Germline V gene lookup returns CDR1 SGDLS and CDR2 YYNGEE. This CDR3 contains 11 residues. The CDR3 here is CASTGNTEAFF. The CDR3 DNA sequence: TGTGCCAGCACGGGGAACACTGAAGCTTTCTTT.

Note on this clone: This sample also contains other DNA sequences that code for the same CDR3. This chain connects TRBV10-3 to TRBJ2-1, with 7 positions matching TRBD2. The CDR3 consists of 14 residues. With 8 bases clipped from V and 0 bases from J, the junction kept 4 bases outside the gene matches. Germline V lookup: CDR1 ENHRY, CDR2 SYGVKD. The CDR3 loop reads CAIGGGSSYNEQFF. Written as DNA, the CDR3 is TGTGCCATCGGGGGGGGGAGCTCCTACAATGAGCAGTTCTTC.

This clone turned up a few times. The chain joins TRBV6-6 to TRBJ2-5; TRBD1 might be the D (6 bases). Germline V CDR1 and CDR2: MNHNY, SVGAGI (reference sequence). The CDR3 sequence is 14 residues long. V lost 8 bases, J lost 5 bases, and 18 bases lay in between. The CDR3 protein is CASSGHLRGETQYF. The CDR3 coding sequence is TGTGCCAGCTCGGGACATTTGAGAGGGGAGACCCAGTACTTC.

This clone is a singleton in its sample. V and J are TRBV20-1 and TRBJ1-1; D may be TRBD1 (5 bases). Germline assignment: CDR1 DFQATT and CDR2 SNEGSKA (reference sequence). V was clipped by 3 bases and J by 8 bases, with 10 bases between them. The CDR3 runs to 11 residues. CDR3 coding DNA: TGCAGTGCTAGTACCGGGGGGGAAGCTTTCTTT. This encodes CSASTGGEAFF.

The chain joins TRBV4-1 to TRBJ2-7; D is possibly TRBD1 (5 bases). Germline V gene lookup returns CDR1 MGHRA and CDR2 YSYEKL. This CDR3 has 17 residues. Trimming removed 6 bases at V and 1 base at J, with 22 bases between. The CDR3: CASRAQGQGGQSYEQYF. The CDR3, as DNA: TGCGCCAGCAGAGCTCAAGGGCAGGGCGGCCAATCCTACGAGCAGTACTTC.

This rearrangement joins TRBV19 to TRBJ1-4; D unresolved. Germline V CDR1 and CDR2: LNHDA, SQIVND (reference sequence). V lost 7 bases, J lost 3 bases, and 15 bases lay in between. This CDR3 has 15 residues. The CDR3 here is CASTYTLAANEKLFF. DNA of the CDR3: TGTGCCAGTACCTATACCCTAGCAGCTAATGAAAAACTGTTTTTT.

The chain uses TRBV30 and TRBJ1-4; D may be TRBD1 (5 bases). This CDR3 is built from 18 residues. V gave up 3 bases and J gave up 0 bases, with 20 bases separating them. Germline CDR1 and CDR2: GTSNPN and SVGIG (reference sequence). CDR3 sequence (DNA): TGTGCCTGGAGGGGGCGGACACAAACCGTTGCAACTAATGAAAAACTGTTTTTT. The encoded protein is CAWRGRTQTVATNEKLFF. The full variable domain, completed using reference TRBV30 and TRBJ1-4, is SQTIHQWPATLVQPVGSPLSLECTVEGTSNPNLYWYRQAAGRGLQLLFYSVGIGQISSEVPQNLSASRPQDRQFILSSKKLLLSDSGFYLCAWRGRTQTVATNEKLFFGSGTQLSVL.

This clone occurred a few times. The chain is built from TRBV5-6 and TRBJ2-1; D might be TRBD2 (6 bases). Germline V lookup: CDR1 SGHDT, CDR2 YYEEEE. With 0 bases removed from V and 8 bases from J, the gap between germline ends came to 6 bases. CDR3 size: 12 residues. CDR3 sequence (DNA): TGTGCCAGCAGCTTGGGGGACTATGAGCAGTTCTTC. It yields the protein CASSLGDYEQFF.

Remarks on this clone: An end of the junction does not agree with germline; a read error may underlie this. This sequence joins TRBV5-6 and TRBJ2-5; no clear D. Germline loops: CDR1 SGHDT, CDR2 YYEEEE. CDR3 length: 12 residues. In nucleotides, the CDR3 is TGTGCCGGCAGCTTACCCCCGGGGACCCAGTACTTC. It codes for CAGSLPPGTQYF.

The rearrangement links TRBV7-2 to TRBJ2-6, with D unresolved. V was trimmed by 5 bases and J by 4 bases, leaving 9 bases between them. Germline CDR1 SGHTA, CDR2 FQGNSA. This CDR3 has 14 amino acids. CDR3 sequence reads: CASSRDWGANVLTF. The CDR3 DNA sequence: TGTGCCAGCAGCAGAGACTGGGGGGCCAACGTCCTGACTTTC.

This clone was found once. This chain uses TRBV18 with TRBJ2-3; TRBD2 aligns across 11 bases. This CDR3 has 18 amino acids. The ends lost 4 bases at V and 2 bases at J; junction bases unmatched: 11. Germline assignment: CDR1 KGHSH and CDR2 LQKENI. The CDR3 region has the DNA TGTGCCAGCTCACGACAAACTACTAGCGGGGGAAACACAGATACGCAGTATTTT. It encodes CASSRQTTSGGNTDTQYF.

The V and J genes are TRBV7-9 and TRBJ1-3, with a tentative D call TRBD1 (5 bases). The V gene lost 0 bases and the J gene lost 0 bases, with 9 bases spanning the gap. Germline CDR1 reads SEHNR; CDR2 reads FQNEAQ (reference sequence). The CDR3 covers 16 residues. The CDR3 DNA is TGTGCCAGCAGCTTAGCGCAGGGCCCCTCTGGAAACACCATATATTTT. It translates to CASSLAQGPSGNTIYF.

The chain employs TRBV18 and TRBJ2-5; D is possibly TRBD2 (5 bases). The CDR3 is 16 amino acids. Germline V gives CDR1 KGHSH, CDR2 LQKENI. V gave up 1 base and J gave up 4 bases, with 16 bases separating them. DNA of the CDR3: TGTGCCAGCTCACCACTTCTACACGCTAGCCCAGAGACCCAGTACTTC. Protein product: CASSPLLHASPETQYF.

The rearrangement links TRBV6-1 to TRBJ1-2; 8 bases align to TRBD1. This CDR3 contains 14 residues. CDR1 is MNHNS and CDR2 is SASEGT in the germline V gene. The junction had 4 bases not matched to a gene; V was cut back by 4 bases and J by 3 bases. CDR3: CASSVDRVDYGYTF. Here the CDR3 DNA reads TGTGCCAGCAGTGTGGACAGGGTAGACTATGGCTACACCTTC.

The chain links TRBV13 to TRBJ2-1; 7 nucleotides align to TRBD1. The CDR3 sequence is 13 residues long. Germline assignment: CDR1 PRHDT and CDR2 FYEKMQ (reference sequence). J was trimmed by 7 bases and V by 5 bases; bases with no gene match: 5. The CDR3 bases are TGTGCCAGCAGCCCCGGGACAGTTAATGAGCAGTTCTTC. Its translation: CASSPGTVNEQFF.

There are a few counts of this clone. The chain uses TRBV6-1 and TRBJ2-3, with 7 bases identical to TRBD2. The CDR3 is 18 residues long. The germline V gene has CDR1 MNHNS and CDR2 SASEGT. With V trimmed by 6 bases and J by 2 bases, 17 bases remained unmatched. The chain's CDR3 is CASSERGVLVALTDTQYF. CDR3 nucleotide sequence: TGTGCCAGCAGCGAACGGGGGGTGTTGGTGGCCCTCACAGATACGCAGTATTTT.

This sequence joins TRBV9 and TRBJ2-3, with 8 nucleotides matching TRBD2. CDR1 is SGDLS, CDR2 YYNGEE, per germline. This CDR3 comprises 16 residues. Losses at the gene ends were 0 bases for V and 3 bases for J; bases not matched to a gene: 6. The chain's CDR3 is CASSVGIAGKTDTQYF. CDR3 in DNA: TGTGCCAGCAGCGTAGGGATAGCGGGAAAAACAGATACGCAGTATTTT.

The chain couples TRBV7-9 to TRBJ2-1; no clear D. This CDR3 comprises 12 residues. Trimming left V 4 bases short and J 5 bases short, with 6 bases between. The V gene's germline CDR1 is SEHNR and CDR2 FQNEAQ (reference sequence). As DNA, the CDR3 is TGTGCCAGCAGCTACTTGAACAATGAGCAGTTCTTC. Translation: CASSYLNNEQFF.

The V gene is TRBV7-2, the J gene TRBJ1-5; TRBD1 matches at 9 bases. The CDR3 covers 16 residues. CDR1 and CDR2 from the germline V gene are SGHTA and FQGNSA. After removal of 2 bases from V and 7 bases from J, the junction contained 9 bases not matched to a gene. Here the CDR3 DNA reads TGTGCCAGCAGCTTAATCGGGACAGGGTCAGCCCAGCCCCAGCATTTT. Amino acids: CASSLIGTGSAQPQHF.

The rearrangement links TRBV28 to TRBJ1-4; TRBD1 matches 9 bases. The CDR3 totals 15 residues. Germline V lookup: CDR1 MDHEN, CDR2 SYDVKM. The trim removed 2 bases at V and 3 bases at J, leaving 1 base unmatched. The CDR3 loop reads CASSLRTGANEKLFF. The CDR3 DNA follows: TGTGCCAGCAGTTTAAGGACAGGGGCTAATGAAAAACTGTTTTTT.

The gene calls are TRBV6-1 and TRBJ1-6; D is unclear. The germline V gene has CDR1 MNHNS and CDR2 SASEGT. The CDR3 consists of 15 residues. The V end was cut by 3 bases, the J end by 4 bases, with 10 bases between. CDR3: CASSDAGSYNSPLHF. The CDR3 DNA reads as TGTGCCAGCAGTGACGCGGGATCTTATAATTCACCCCTCCACTTT.

The rearrangement links TRBV6-1 to TRBJ1-5; maybe TRBD1 (5 bases). Germline V gene lookup returns CDR1 MNHNS and CDR2 SASEGT. The ends were cut back, 2 bases at V and 2 bases at J, with 13 bases in the middle. The CDR3 loop spans 16 amino acids. The CDR3 coding sequence is TGTGCCAGCAGTGAATCTCAGGGAAGGGGCAATCAGCCCCAGCATTTT. As protein: CASSESQGRGNQPQHF.

This clone was seen once. The rearrangement links TRBV9 to TRBJ2-3; tentatively, D is TRBD2 (6 bases). The CDR3 extends over 16 amino acids. V was shortened by 4 bases and J by 3 bases, with 18 bases between the two germline ends. From germline, CDR1 is SGDLS and CDR2 YYNGEE. The CDR3 protein is CASSSRDGTSTDTQYF. DNA of the CDR3: TGTGCCAGCAGCTCTAGAGATGGGACTTCGACAGATACGCAGTATTTT. Full variable domain (remainder filled in from reference TRBV9 and TRBJ2-3): DSGVTQTPKHLITATGQRVTLRCSPRSGDLSVYWYQQSLDQGLQFLIQYYNGEERAKGNILERFSAQQFPDLHSELNLSSLELGDSALYFCASSSRDGTSTDTQYFGPGTRLTVL.

The chain joins TRBV6-1 to TRBJ1-1; the D gene is possibly TRBD1 (6 bases). Between the trimmed V and J ends, which lost 3 bases and 1 base, there was a span of 9 bases. This CDR3 has 14 residues. Germline loops: CDR1 MNHNS, CDR2 SASEGT. In nucleotides, the CDR3 is TGTGCCAGCAGTGACCTACAGGGGAACACTGAAGCTTTCTTT. It translates to CASSDLQGNTEAFF.

The V call is TRBV30, the J call TRBJ2-7, with D uncertain. The length of the CDR3 is 12 residues. Trimming removed 1 base at V and 4 bases at J, with 8 bases between. Germline values: CDR1 GTSNPN, CDR2 SVGIG (reference sequence). CDR3 sequence reads: CAWSATRYEQYF. For the CDR3, the DNA is TGTGCCTGGAGTGCCACGAGGTACGAGCAGTACTTC.

This clone is a singleton in its sample. The CDR3 sequence: CASKRDNTDTQYF. The DNA of the CDR3 is TGTGCCAGCAAGCGGGACAACACAGATACGCAGTATTTT. The V call is TRBV27, the J call TRBJ2-3; D perhaps matches TRBD2 (7 bases). Trimming removed 7 bases from V and 2 bases from J, with 10 bases in between. The CDR3 extends over 13 amino acids. CDR1 and CDR2 (germline): MNHEY, SMNVEV (reference sequence).

The V call is TRBV15, the J call TRBJ2-1, with no clear D. CDR1 is LNHNV, CDR2 YYDKDF, per germline (reference sequence). The V and J ends lost 5 bases and 14 bases respectively, with 22 bases between them. This CDR3 is 14 amino acids long. The DNA for the CDR3 is TGTGCCACCAGCCATCCGGAGCACCCGGGTCGGGAGTTCTTC. Protein: CATSHPEHPGREFF.